This T cell receptor beta chain stems from a study of blood T cell repertoires in COVID-19. The trim removed 0 bases at V and 2 bases at J, leaving 6 bases unmatched. The CDR3 runs 17 residues. Germline V gene data show CDR1 as SGHVS and CDR2 as FQNEAQ. Source study methods: Reference gene primer amplification gave estimated nucleated cell counts. TCRdb's table, derived via immunoSEQ multiplex PCR, lists solely in-frame clones and lacks some. The V and J calls and clone size were taken over from that table, and D and trimming were inferred from the DNA. Of about 240,000 clones in the sample, around 90% were seen once. Participant ages covered roughly 18 to 89 years across about 22 US areas. Assignments of participants to cohorts depended upon their own reported clinical history.

Sequenced input: PBMCs or T cells enriched from blood (not recorded which). The source of this sequence is a woman in her thirties with acute COVID-19. This chain links TRBV7-8 with TRBJ2-1; the match to TRBD1 covers 8 bases. The CDR3 loop reads CASSLALGDRTYNEQFF. For the CDR3, the DNA is TGTGCCAGCAGCTTAGCGCTAGGGGACAGGACCTACAATGAGCAGTTCTTC. Supplemented by reference TRBV7-8 and TRBJ2-1, the full variable domain reads GAGVSQSPRYKVAKRGQDVALRCDPISGHVSLFWYQQALGQGPEFLTYFQNEAQLDKSGLPSDRFFAERPEGSVSTLKIQRTQQEDSAVYLCASSLALGDRTYNEQFFGPGTRLTVL.